Presented here are 13 T cell receptor beta chains from one specimen sequenced in a study of T cell clonality in common variable immunodeficiency (dated by TCRdb to between 2014 and 2016). The protocol used for the library was the immunoSEQ multiplex PCR assay. TCRdb re-hosts the immuneACCESS table, in-frame sequences only. Its copies lack some clones; in the studies checked, an unresolved V gene accounts for under half of them, and the cause for the rest is not known. With 25,000 to 35,000 clones recorded, this sample contains no clone counted only once. The ten biggest clones cover just under 30% of the sample. Overall study outcomes, separate from this receptor: CVID TCRbeta sequences reportedly showed fewer deletions and N-nucleotide insertions and lacked highly modified clones with 13 or more V deletions.

Antigens for these TCRs are unknown. The material sequenced was peripheral blood mononuclear cells. The receptors here all came from a human donor with common variable immunodeficiency.

A note on this clone: The missing CDR3 end, 3 residues past where the read stops, is filled in from the germline J gene. V and J are TRBV20-1 and TRBJ2-3; 8 bases fit TRBD2. The CDR3 is 16 residues long. Germline V CDR1 and CDR2: DFQATT, SNEGSKA (reference sequence). CDR3 protein: CSASSSGTRGIGAQYF. Partial CDR3 DNA: TGCAGTGCTTCCTCTTCCGGGACTAGGGGGATCGGGGCG.

This clone came up a few times. The read falls 3 residues short of the CDR3 end, and the missing part is taken from the germline J gene. The chain has TRBV18 and TRBJ2-1; 11 bases agree with TRBD2. CDR3 length equals 16 residues. V lost 2 bases to trimming and J lost 7 bases; unmatched junction nucleotides: 7. Germline loops: CDR1 KGHSH, CDR2 LQKENI. This CDR3 reads CASSPLNSGGANEQFF. The sequenced CDR3 bases are TGTGCCAGCTCACCATTAAATAGCGGGGGGGCAAATGAG.

There are a few counts of this clone. The read ends 3 residues shy of where the CDR3 ends; the end is completed using the germline J gene. This rearrangement joins TRBV11-3 to TRBJ2-1; TRBD2 might be the D (6 bases). V shed 5 bases and J shed 9 bases, with 17 bases lying between them. Germline-derived CDR1 and CDR2 are SGHNT and YENEEA. There are 14 residues in the CDR3. Incomplete CDR3 DNA: TGTGCCAGCAGCAGGACTATGGCGGGGACTGAG. This sequence encodes CASSRTMAGTE. The entire CDR3 protein is CASSRTMAGTEQFF.

This clone was seen a handful of times. The CDR3 extends 3 residues past the end of the read, so its final part is completed from the germline J gene. The chain carries TRBV19 and TRBJ2-5; tentatively, D is TRBD1 (6 bases). CDR1 is LNHDA and CDR2 is SQIVND in the germline V gene (reference sequence). The CDR3 is 13 amino acids. V was pared by 5 bases and J by 5 bases, with 12 bases between. The DNA read from the CDR3 is TGTGCCAGTAGTCGGACAGCAACGGAGACC. Translation: CASSRTATET. The complete CDR3 protein is CASSRTATETQYF.

In this sample, this clone turned up many times. With the read ending 3 residues before the CDR3 end, the germline J gene is used to fill in that end. The chain is built from TRBV18 and TRBJ1-4; perhaps TRBD1 as D (5 bases). The CDR3 loop spans 15 amino acids. The V gene's germline CDR1 is KGHSH and CDR2 LQKENI. The V end was cut by 3 bases, the J end by 7 bases, with 15 bases between. CDR3 residues: CASSPSGVSSEKLFF. The CDR3 DNA, read in part, is TGTGCCAGCTCACCTTCGGGGGTAAGCAGTGAAAAA. Looking up the rest from reference TRBV18 and TRBJ1-4 gives the full variable domain: NAGVMQNPRHLVRRRGQEARLRCSPMKGHSHVYWYRQLPEEGLKFMVYLQKENIIDESGMPKERFSAEFPKEGPSILRIQQVVRGDSAAYFCASSPSGVSSEKLFFGSGTQLSVL.

Worth noting for this clone: The CDR3 end lies 3 residues beyond the end of the read and is filled in from the germline J gene. The chain employs TRBV7-2 and TRBJ2-5; 7 bases are a match to TRBD1. This CDR3 comprises 15 residues. V was pared by 5 bases and J by 1 base, with 7 bases of the junction left unmatched. Germline assignment: CDR1 SGHTA and CDR2 FQGNSA. The CDR3 sequence: CASSDGTALQETQYF. Incomplete CDR3 DNA: TGTGCCAGCAGCGATGGGACAGCACTCCAAGAGACC.

This clone was seen at least ten times. The CDR3 end falls 3 residues outside the read, so it is completed with the germline J gene. The V and J genes are TRBV29-1 and TRBJ1-1, with 8 bases aligning to TRBD1. Germline V gene data show CDR1 as SQVTM and CDR2 as ANQGSEA. V was pared by 6 bases and J by 2 bases, with 5 bases of the junction left unmatched. The CDR3 has 13 amino acids. This CDR3 reads CSVQQGANTEAFF. The CDR3 bases that were read are TGCAGCGTCCAGCAGGGGGCCAACACTGAA.

This clone has more than one count but fewer than ten. Read coverage stops 3 residues before the CDR3 terminus; the germline J gene supplies the remainder. The J gene is TRBJ2-7, the V gene TRBV7-2; D is uncertain. Germline values: CDR1 SGHTA, CDR2 FQGNSA. The CDR3 runs to 15 residues. Trimming stripped 2 bases from V and 5 bases from J, with 16 bases between. This chain's CDR3 is CASSLYGKGLNEQYF. Incomplete CDR3 DNA: TGTGCCAGCAGCTTATATGGAAAAGGGCTCAACGAG. The full variable domain, its missing parts supplied by reference TRBV7-2 and TRBJ2-7, is GAGVSQSPSNKVTEKGKDVELRCDPISGHTALYWYRQSLGQGLEFLIYFQGNSAPDKSGLPSDRFSAERTGGSVSTLTIQRTQQEDSAVYLCASSLYGKGLNEQYFGPGTRLTVT.

This clone was seen only a few times. The missing CDR3 end, 3 residues past where the read stops, is filled in from the germline J gene. The rearrangement uses TRBV6-2 or TRBV6-3 and TRBJ2-1; 7 nucleotides match TRBD2. The length of the CDR3 is 16 residues. The germline gives CDR1 MNHEY, CDR2 SVGEGT. With 7 bases clipped from V and 0 bases from J, the junction kept 9 bases outside the gene matches. CDR3 bases read: TGTGCCAGCATAGGTGGCGGGGGACTCTCCTACAATGAG. Translated: CASIGGGGLSYNE. The complete CDR3 protein is CASIGGGGLSYNEQFF.

The table lists this clone with a few counts. The CDR3 end falls 3 residues outside the read, so it is completed with the germline J gene. This chain connects TRBV19 to TRBJ1-1; a weak D match, TRBD1 (5 bases). The CDR3 has 14 amino acids. Trimming removed 3 bases at V and 6 bases at J, with 14 bases between. The germline gives CDR1 LNHDA, CDR2 SQIVND (reference sequence). CDR3 residues: CASSIGGARAEAFF. The sequenced part of the CDR3 DNA is TGTGCCAGTAGTATTGGAGGGGCCAGGGCTGAA.

In this sample, this clone turned up a few times. The CDR3 goes on 3 residues after the read ends, and that part is filled in from the germline J gene. The V and J genes are TRBV6-2 or TRBV6-3 and TRBJ2-7; tentatively, D is TRBD1 (5 bases). The V and J ends lost 2 bases and 1 base respectively, with 9 bases between them. Germline CDR1 is MNHEY and CDR2 is SVGEGT. The CDR3 has 14 amino acids. The sequenced CDR3 bases are TGTGCCAGCAGTTACGCAGGGAATTCCTACGAG. It specifies CASSYAGNSYE. The CDR3, in full, reads CASSYAGNSYEQYF.

This clone appeared many times. The read comes to an end 3 residues before the CDR3 does, leaving the germline J gene to fill in the end. The chain uses TRBV11-2 and TRBJ2-7; perhaps TRBD1 as D (5 bases). Germline V lookup: CDR1 SGHAT, CDR2 FQNNGV. Between the trimmed V and J ends, which lost 6 bases and 1 base, there was a span of 16 bases. CDR3 length: 15 amino acids. CDR3 DNA, as far as it was read: TGTGCCAGCAGTCGAATACAGGTCTCTTCCTACGAG. Translation gives CASSRIQVSSYE. The CDR3 reads in full as CASSRIQVSSYEQYF.

The table lists this clone with many counts. The CDR3 is CASSLDRANYNSPLHF. The CDR3 bases that were read are TGTGCCAGCTCACTCGACAGGGCCAATTATAATTCACCC. The gene calls are TRBV18 and TRBJ1-6, with TRBD1 matching 7 bases. Read coverage stops 3 residues before the CDR3 terminus; the germline J gene supplies the remainder. Unmatched junction bases numbered 7, after V lost 4 bases and J lost 4 bases. Germline CDR1 reads KGHSH; CDR2 reads LQKENI. This CDR3 is built from 16 residues.